The sequence of this T cell receptor beta chain was determined in a study of T cells in Graves' hyperthyroidism and ophthalmopathy. Amplification yielded TCR beta CDR3 regions, with RNA transcripts as the source. RT-PCR in the first round (using the HTBI primer set) targeted the TCR CDR3. TCRdb processed the multiplex PCR reads anew with MiXCR; each CDR3 protein has one entry. This sample carries about 680,000 distinct CDR3 sequences, 30% to 40% of them seen once, and the ten largest clones take 31%. This clonotype was observed a single time. Looked up from germline, CDR1 is GTSNPN and CDR2 is SVGIG (reference sequence). V shed 3 bases, J shed 4 bases, and the junction held 10 bases outside the gene matches. The length of the CDR3 is 15 residues.

Sequencing input: blood. The rearrangement joins TRBV30 to TRBJ1-2; 8 bases line up with TRBD1. This TCR came from a woman in her thirties or forties with Graves' hyperthyroidism. The CDR3 loop is CAWRRQGSLGYGYTF. DNA of the CDR3: TGTGCCTGGAGAAGACAGGGGTCTCTCGGCTATGGCTACACCTTC.